The T cell receptor (beta chain) under discussion was sequenced for a study of graft-versus-host responses after intestinal transplantation. Study information: Those transplanted obtained multivisceral, liver-intestinal, or isolated intestinal grafts. Among the recipients, all got anti-thymocyte globulin induction and then tacrolimus and steroids for around 3 years. Findings and caveats of the study: Recipient marrow held GvH clones, some first seen in ileum or blood. Circulating GvH clones peaking coincided with falling HvG clones soon after transplant.

The table came from immunoSEQ multiplex PCR; TCRdb's copy has only in-frame clones and leaves some out. Here the sample spans under 140,000 clones, 80% to 95% being singletons. About this clone itself: Its antigen is unidentified.

The clonotype originates from a human donor who received an intestinal transplant. This specimen consisted of unstimulated CD8+ T cells sorted from spleen or lymph node cells, obtained before intestinal transplant.

CDR3 DNA sequence: TGTGCCAGCAGCCCAAAAGAGGGGGCTTCCTACGAGCAGTACTTC. Encoded protein: CASSPKEGASYEQYF. V and J are TRBV5-4 and TRBJ2-7; 7 bases agree with TRBD1. In germline, CDR1 is SGHNT, CDR2 YYREEE (reference sequence). Unmatched junction bases numbered 8, after V lost 4 bases and J lost 1 base. This CDR3 has 15 residues.